This T cell receptor beta chain was sequenced in a study of cytomegalovirus exposure and HLA in healthy donors. Study summary: In an early release, HLA-typed donors contributed tens of millions of unique TCR sequences.

Study-wide points: Listed as cytomegalovirus-associated were 150 or so TCR beta chains. Information on immune exposure was restricted to one variable (CMV serostatus). Accurate prediction of HLA-A and HLA-B alleles (for most subjects) was reportedly achieved from TCR beta sequences.

This clone was seen a few times. The antigen remains unidentified. The PCR contained 60 Vbeta and 13 Jbeta primers. Data came from immunoSEQ multiplex PCR; TCRdb stores just in-frame clones and leaves some out. This sample has approximately 100,000 clones, with roughly 9.1% found just once. This receptor was obtained from a man aged 40-55 years in good health and CMV-seropositive. Source material: PBMCs.

CDR3 sequence: CASTTLAGGHEQFF. The CDR3, as DNA: TGTGCCAGCACCACTCTAGCGGGAGGGCATGAGCAGTTCTTC. The chain couples TRBV5-6 to TRBJ2-1; 12 nucleotides agree with TRBD2. Germline CDR1 and CDR2: SGHDT and YYEEEE. J was trimmed by 8 bases and V by 6 bases; bases with no gene match: 6. The CDR3 spans 14 residues.